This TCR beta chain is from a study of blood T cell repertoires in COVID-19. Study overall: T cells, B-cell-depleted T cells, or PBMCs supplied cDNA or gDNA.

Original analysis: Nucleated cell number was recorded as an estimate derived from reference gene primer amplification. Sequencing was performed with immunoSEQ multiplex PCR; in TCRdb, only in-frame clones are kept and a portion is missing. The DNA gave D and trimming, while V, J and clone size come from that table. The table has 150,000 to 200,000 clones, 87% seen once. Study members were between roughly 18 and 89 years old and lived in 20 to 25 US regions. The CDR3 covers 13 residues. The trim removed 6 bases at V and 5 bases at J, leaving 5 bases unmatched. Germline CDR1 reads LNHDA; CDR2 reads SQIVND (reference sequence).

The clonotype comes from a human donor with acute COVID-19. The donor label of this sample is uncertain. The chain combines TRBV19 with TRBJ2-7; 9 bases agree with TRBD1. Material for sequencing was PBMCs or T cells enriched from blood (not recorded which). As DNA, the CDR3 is TGTGCCAGTAGCACAGGGGGCTCGAACGAGCAGTACTTC. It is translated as CASSTGGSNEQYF.